This note documents a single TCR beta chain sequence. J gave up 10 bases and V 4 bases, and 8 bases lay outside the gene matches. The CDR3 length is 15 residues. Per germline, CDR1 DFQATT and CDR2 SNEGSKA (reference sequence). Primers used in a second PCR of about 6 to 11 cycles were a sample-barcoded 5' primer and a J-beta primer mix. One entry per CDR3 protein, called by TCRdb with MiXCR from the 5' RACE reads. The data hold 750,000 or so distinct CDR3 sequences, with 25% observed a single time. This record belongs to a study of blood T cells in healthy people across ages. These data also formed part of another study, on T cells of mothers and their children.

The rearrangement links TRBV20-1 to TRBJ2-1, with 15 bases identical to TRBD2. The clonotype was recovered from a boy aged 5 to 17 in good health. Sequencing used blood. The CDR3 sequence is CSATWTSGRAWEQFF. For the CDR3, the DNA is TGCAGTGCTACCTGGACTAGCGGGAGGGCCTGGGAGCAGTTCTTC.